Reported below is one T cell receptor beta chain. The CDR3 consists of 13 residues. V was pared by 3 bases and J by 4 bases, with 10 bases between. The germline V gene encodes CDR1 DFQATT and CDR2 SNEGSKA (reference sequence). Profiling relied on immunoSEQ multiplex PCR, and the TCRdb table lists in-frame clones only, not all of them. The sample has some 53,000 clones, about 91% seen once. This sample is part of a study of blood T cell repertoires in COVID-19. On the study more broadly: Italy, Spain and the United States were the sources of the convalescent and acute COVID-19 samples. In each case, the material was cDNA or gDNA derived from T cells, B-cell-depleted T cells, or PBMCs.

The receptor was isolated from a man aged 55 to 69 with active COVID-19. The sequencing input was peripheral blood. V usage is TRBV20-1 and J usage is TRBJ1-5; D might be TRBD1 (5 bases). This CDR3 is CSASIGGNQPQHF. CDR3 nucleotides: TGCAGTGCTAGTATCGGGGGAAATCAGCCCCAGCATTTT.